The rows below give T cell receptor beta chains drawn from one sample of a study of blood T cell repertoires in COVID-19. Measured with immunoSEQ multiplex PCR; TCRdb has only the in-frame clones, and not every one. Of about 190,000 clones listed, around 77% were seen once; the top ten hold 17%. Sequenced sample: peripheral blood. These receptors came from a man in his 60s with active or convalescent COVID-19. Both conserved end residues are part of each CDR3. A D gene is named only where the DNA matches it firmly. Clone sizes are given selectively: once, few, many, or a class where the clone is expanded.

clone_size,d_call,v_call,j_call,cdr3_nt,cdr3_aa
.,TRBD2,TRBV3-1/TRBV3-2,TRBJ2-7,TGTGCCAGCAGCCAAGTGGTAGCGGGAGGATCCCACGAGCAGTACTTC,CASSQVVAGGSHEQYF
.,.,TRBV15,TRBJ1-1,TGTGCCACCAGCAGAGATAGGGGGAACACTGAAGCTTTCTTT,CATSRDRGNTEAFF
.,TRBD1,TRBV6-5,TRBJ2-1,TGTGCCAGCAGTTACTCTCCGGGACAGGGAGTGGATGAGCAGTTCTTC,CASSYSPGQGVDEQFF
once,TRBD1,TRBV5-5,TRBJ1-5,TGTGCCAGCACCCTGGGGCAGGGGGATCAGCCCCAGCATTTT,CASTLGQGDQPQHF
few,.,TRBV25-1,TRBJ1-2,TGTGCCAGCAACAGGTTTGGCTACACCTTC,CASNRFGYTF
once,TRBD1,TRBV27,TRBJ2-1,TGTGCCAGCAGTTTACGCGGGACAGGAACTCTGGAGTTCTTC,CASSLRGTGTLEFF
.,.,TRBV19,TRBJ1-1,TGTGCCAGTTTCCTCCCGGGGAACACTGAAGCTTTCTTT,CASFLPGNTEAFF
.,.,TRBV3-1/TRBV3-2,TRBJ1-2,TGTGCCAGCAGCCAAGGGGGCAATGGCTACACCTTC,CASSQGGNGYTF
.,.,TRBV6-2/TRBV6-3,TRBJ2-1,TGTGCCAGCAGCTTCGGGACTCTCCAGTTCTTC,CASSFGTLQFF
.,TRBD1,TRBV28,TRBJ2-7,TGTGCCAGCAGTGGGAGACAGGGGGCCCTTACGGGCGAGCAGTACTTC,CASSGRQGALTGEQYF
once,TRBD1,TRBV4-3,TRBJ1-2,TGCGCCAGCAGCCCGACGGTAGCCACAGGGGGCGAGGATGGCTACACCTTC,CASSPTVATGGEDGYTF
few,.,TRBV7-2,TRBJ1-1,TGTGCCAGCAGCTTACTAGGGAACACTGAAGCTTTCTTT,CASSLLGNTEAFF
.,TRBD2,TRBV7-2,TRBJ2-3,TGTGCCAGCAGCTTAAGTCTCCCAAGCGGGAGGGGGACAGATACGCAGTATTTT,CASSLSLPSGRGTDTQYF
.,.,TRBV18,TRBJ2-1,TGTGCCAGCTCACCAGGCCGGGATGGTTACAATGAGCAGTTCTTC,CASSPGRDGYNEQFF
few,TRBD1,TRBV5-1,TRBJ1-6,TGCGCCAGCAGCGCATCCGGGACAGGGTATTCACCCCTCCACTTT,CASSASGTGYSPLHF
.,.,TRBV4-3,TRBJ2-1,TGCGCCAGCAGCCAAGATAAGTCTTCACGGTACAGTGAGCAGTTCTTC,CASSQDKSSRYSEQFF
once,TRBD1,TRBV5-1,TRBJ2-2,TGCGCCAGCAGCTTGAGTTCGGACAGGGCTGCCACCGGGGAGCTGTTTTTT,CASSLSSDRAATGELFF
.,.,TRBV18,TRBJ2-1,TGTGCCAGCTCACCACCGGAGGGAGTCTCCTACAATGAGCAGTTCTTC,CASSPPEGVSYNEQFF
few,TRBD1,TRBV18,TRBJ2-6,TGTGCCAGCTCGGAGGGACAGGGGGGCTCTGGGGCCAACGTCCTGACTTTC,CASSEGQGGSGANVLTF